This entry describes one TCR beta chain. This sample was included in a study of blood T cell repertoires in COVID-19. The overall study: Acute-phase and convalescent COVID-19 samples originated in the United States, Italy and Spain.

Sequencing used immunoSEQ multiplex PCR; TCRdb keeps in-frame clones, though not all of them. This table holds 150,000 to 200,000 clones, around 83% found once. Living in about two dozen US areas, the participants were between 18 and 89 years of age. Symptom resolution, clearance, or two negative PCRs marked the recovered donors of Cohort 3. The CDR3 contains 15 residues. CDR1 WNHNN and CDR2 SYGVQD come from the germline V gene (reference sequence). V lost 3 bases and J lost 3; bases outside the gene matches: 2. Specimen: PBMCs or T cells enriched from blood (not recorded which). The receptor was isolated from a man between 45 and 60 years old who had recovered from COVID-19. The V gene is TRBV10-1, the J gene TRBJ2-3; 11 nucleotides agree with TRBD2. The CDR3 loop reads CASSDLAGGTDTQYF. The CDR3 DNA reads as TGCGCCAGCAGTGACCTAGCGGGGGGTACAGATACGCAGTATTTT.